A single sample is the source of the 5 T cell receptor beta chains below, sequenced in a study of T cell changes during pregnancy in multiple sclerosis. The method was immunoSEQ multiplex PCR; TCRdb's version includes in-frame clones alone and lacks a portion of them. The sample yields around 23,000 clones, 90% seen once. The sequencing here drew on CD8+ T cells from peripheral blood mononuclear cells, taken in the third trimester of pregnancy. These receptors were collected from a female donor in good health, enrolled as a control in a pregnancy study.

V usage is TRBV18 and J usage is TRBJ2-7; D might be TRBD1 (7 bases). The V and J ends lost 6 bases and 4 bases respectively, with 10 bases between them. Per germline, CDR1 KGHSH and CDR2 LQKENI. The CDR3 is 12 amino acids. CDR3 nucleotides: TGTGCCAGCTCCCCAGGGGGGTACGAGCAGTACTTC. It specifies CASSPGGYEQYF.

The chain has TRBV5-8 and TRBJ2-7; D may be TRBD2 (5 bases). Germline CDR1 is SGHTS and CDR2 is YDEGEE. This CDR3 region has 12 residues. Trimming took off 4 bases at V and 4 bases at J, with 9 bases between the two ends. This CDR3 reads CASSPGIYEQYF. CDR3 DNA sequence: TGTGCCAGCAGCCCGGGAATTTACGAGCAGTACTTC.

The chain carries TRBV2 and TRBJ1-6; D ambiguous. The germline V gene has CDR1 SNHLY and CDR2 FYNNEI. V was clipped by 4 bases and J by 4 bases, with 17 bases between them. The CDR3 is 17 residues long. CDR3 nucleotides: TGTGCCAGCAGTGTGCGGGCGGAGCCCCGATATAATTCACCCCTCCACTTT. The encoded protein is CASSVRAEPRYNSPLHF.

This clone was found once. The chain employs TRBV7-9 and TRBJ2-7; 7 nucleotides align to TRBD2. Germline trimming cut 1 base from V and 1 base from J; bases unmatched to any gene: 4. The CDR3 is made up of 15 amino acids. CDR1 is SEHNR, CDR2 FQNEAQ, per germline (reference sequence). CDR3 nucleotides: TGTGCCAGCAGCTTAGGCCCTAGCGGATCCTACGAGCAGTACTTC. Its protein is CASSLGPSGSYEQYF.

The chain links TRBV7-9 to TRBJ2-5; TRBD2 agrees at 7 bases. The CDR3 is 13 amino acids. Trimming removed 5 bases from V and 5 bases from J; junction bases left unmatched: 5. CDR1 is SEHNR, CDR2 FQNEAQ, per germline (reference sequence). As DNA, the CDR3 is TGTGCCAGCAGCCACCGGGAGGATGAGACCCAGTACTTC. Translation: CASSHREDETQYF.